This T cell receptor beta chain appears in the sequencing data of a study of blood T cell repertoires in COVID-19. At the level of the study: The United States, Italy and Spain supplied acute and convalescent COVID-19 samples. PBMCs, B-cell-depleted T cells, or T cells provided the cDNA or gDNA that made up the material.

The authors' processing: Reference gene primer amplification gave nucleated cell count estimates. TCRdb's table, derived via immunoSEQ multiplex PCR, lists solely in-frame clones and lacks some. The DNA was the basis for D and trimming; V, J and clone size are from that table. In the table there are fewer than 250,000 clones, roughly four fifths of which are singletons. The V gene end was trimmed by 6 bases and the J gene end by 2 bases; junction bases not matched to a gene: 5. This CDR3 is 14 amino acids long. CDR1 is SGHAT, CDR2 FQNNGV, per germline. The J gene is TRBJ2-7, the V gene TRBV11-2; 9 bases align to TRBD1. Material for sequencing was peripheral blood. The sequence derives from a woman aged 70-85 years with acute or convalescent COVID-19. CDR3 nucleotide sequence: TGTGCCAGCAGTAGGGGGACAGGGCCCTACGAGCAGTACTTC. Amino acid sequence: CASSRGTGPYEQYF.